A selection of T cell receptor beta chains follows, all from one sample in a study of blood T cell repertoires in COVID-19. Only in-frame clones appear in the TCRdb table, and some are missing; sequencing was by immunoSEQ multiplex PCR. The repertoire holds about 54,000 clones, with about 90% as singletons. Sequenced material: peripheral blood. The receptor set was obtained from a man aged 55 to 70 with active COVID-19. CDR3s include the opening cysteine and the closing phenylalanine or tryptophan. D genes are given only for firm matches. Clone sizes are given selectively: once, few, many, or a class where the clone is expanded.

TRBV7-3,-,TRBJ1-2,-,TGTGCCAGCAGCCCGCAGGGGATGGGGGGCTACACCTTC,CASSPQGMGGYTF
TRBV5-1,TRBD2,TRBJ2-3,-,TGCGCCAGCAGCCCGGGACTAGCGGGAGGGGGGGATACGCAGTATTTT,CASSPGLAGGGDTQYF
TRBV18,TRBD1,TRBJ2-2,-,TGTGCCAGCTCAGGACAGGGGTCGAACACCGGGGAGCTGTTTTTT,CASSGQGSNTGELFF
TRBV18,TRBD1,TRBJ1-1,-,TGTGCCAGCTCACCATGGACAGGGACCACTGAAGCTTTCTTT,CASSPWTGTTEAFF
TRBV27,TRBD1,TRBJ1-4,-,TGTGCCAGCAGTGTGGACAGGGGGCAAGAAAAACTGTTTTTT,CASSVDRGQEKLFF
TRBV3-1/TRBV3-2,TRBD2,TRBJ2-1,-,TGTGCCAGCAGCCCCCGACTAGCGGTCACCTACAATGAGCAGTTCTTC,CASSPRLAVTYNEQFF
TRBV5-1,TRBD1,TRBJ2-1,once,TGCGCCAGCAGCTTGGGGCAGGGGGAGTACAATGAGCAGTTCTTC,CASSLGQGEYNEQFF
TRBV7-2,TRBD2,TRBJ2-1,-,TGTGCCATTGAGTCGAGCGGGAGGGCCGTTAATGAGCAGTTCTTC,CAIESSGRAVNEQFF
TRBV19,TRBD1,TRBJ1-4,-,TGTGCCAGTAAACAGGGGAACGTGGGTTCAACTAATGAAAAACTGTTTTTT,CASKQGNVGSTNEKLFF
TRBV24-1,-,TRBJ2-1,-,TGTGCCACCAGTGGTGGACAAAGCTCCTACAATGAGCAGTTCTTC,CATSGGQSSYNEQFF
TRBV6-6,TRBD1,TRBJ2-7,-,TGTGCCAGCAGTTACCCGGGACAGGGCTCCTACGAGCAGTACTTC,CASSYPGQGSYEQYF
TRBV4-1,-,TRBJ2-2,-,TGCGCCAGCAGCACCCGGGACACCATCACCGGGGAGCTGTTTTTT,CASSTRDTITGELFF
TRBV6-2/TRBV6-3,-,TRBJ1-5,-,TGTGCCAGCAGTTACGGAGGGCGCACCAATCAGCCCCAGCATTTT,CASSYGGRTNQPQHF
TRBV27,-,TRBJ1-6,-,TGTGCCAGCAGTCCGACGGGAACAGTAAATAATTCACCCCTCCACTTT,CASSPTGTVNNSPLHF
TRBV11-2,-,TRBJ2-3,once,TGTGCCAGCAGCTCCCGGGACTGGGGTTTCACAGATACGCAGTATTTT,CASSSRDWGFTDTQYF